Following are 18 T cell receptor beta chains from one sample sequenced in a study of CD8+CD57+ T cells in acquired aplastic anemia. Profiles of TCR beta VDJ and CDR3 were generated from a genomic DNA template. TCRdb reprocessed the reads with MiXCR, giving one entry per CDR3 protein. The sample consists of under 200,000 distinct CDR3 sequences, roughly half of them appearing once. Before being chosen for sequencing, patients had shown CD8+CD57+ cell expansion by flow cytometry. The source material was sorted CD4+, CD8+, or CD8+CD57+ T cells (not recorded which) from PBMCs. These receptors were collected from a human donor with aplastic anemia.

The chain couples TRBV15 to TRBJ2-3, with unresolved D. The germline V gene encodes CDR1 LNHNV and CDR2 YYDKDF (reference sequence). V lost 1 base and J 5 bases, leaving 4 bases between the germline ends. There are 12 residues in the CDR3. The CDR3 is CATSRGVDTQYF. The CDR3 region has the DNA TGTGCCACCAGCAGAGGCGTAGATACGCAGTATTTT.

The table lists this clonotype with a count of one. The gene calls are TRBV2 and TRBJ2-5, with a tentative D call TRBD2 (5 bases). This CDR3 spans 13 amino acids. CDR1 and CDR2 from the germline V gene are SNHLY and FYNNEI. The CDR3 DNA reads TGTGCGATCCGGGATACCCCCGGGTGGACCCAGTACTTC. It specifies CAIRDTPGWTQYF.

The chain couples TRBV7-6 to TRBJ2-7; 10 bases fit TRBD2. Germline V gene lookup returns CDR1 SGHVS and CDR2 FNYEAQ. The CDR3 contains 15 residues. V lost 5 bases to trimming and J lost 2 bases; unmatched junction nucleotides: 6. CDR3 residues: CASSTSGVPPYEQYF. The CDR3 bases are TGTGCCAGCAGCACTAGCGGGGTACCCCCCTACGAGCAGTACTTC.

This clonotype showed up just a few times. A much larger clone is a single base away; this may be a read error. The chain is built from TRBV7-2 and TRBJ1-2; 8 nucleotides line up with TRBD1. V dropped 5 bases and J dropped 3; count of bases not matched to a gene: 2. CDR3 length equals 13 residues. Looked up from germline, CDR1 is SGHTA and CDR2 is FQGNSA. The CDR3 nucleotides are TGTGCCAGCAGCGCGACAGGGGACTATGGCTACACCTTC. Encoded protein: CASSATGDYGYTF.

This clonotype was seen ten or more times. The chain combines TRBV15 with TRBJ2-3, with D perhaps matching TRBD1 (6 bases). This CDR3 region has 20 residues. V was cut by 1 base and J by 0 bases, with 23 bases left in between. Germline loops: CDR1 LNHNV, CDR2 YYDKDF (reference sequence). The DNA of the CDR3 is TGTGCCACCAGCAGAGGATCCTATGATATGACAGGAGTTAGCACAGATACGCAGTATTTT. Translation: CATSRGSYDMTGVSTDTQYF. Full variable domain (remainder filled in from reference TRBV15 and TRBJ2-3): DAMVIQNPRYQVTQFGKPVTLSCSQTLNHNVMYWYQQKSSQAPKLLFHYYDKDFNNEADTPDNFQSRRPNTSFCFLDIRSPGLGDTAMYLCATSRGSYDMTGVSTDTQYFGPGTRLTVL.

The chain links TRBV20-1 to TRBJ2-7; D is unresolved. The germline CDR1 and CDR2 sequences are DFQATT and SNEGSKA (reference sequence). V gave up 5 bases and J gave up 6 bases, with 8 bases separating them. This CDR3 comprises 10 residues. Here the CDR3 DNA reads TGCAGTGCTGGCACAGCCGAGCAGTACTTC. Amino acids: CSAGTAEQYF.

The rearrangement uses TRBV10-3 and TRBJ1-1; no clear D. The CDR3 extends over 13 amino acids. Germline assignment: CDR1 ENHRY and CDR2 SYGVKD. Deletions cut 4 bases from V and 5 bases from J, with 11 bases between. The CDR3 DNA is TGTGCCATCAGTGTAGGTATTGGGACTGAAGCTTTCTTT. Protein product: CAISVGIGTEAFF.

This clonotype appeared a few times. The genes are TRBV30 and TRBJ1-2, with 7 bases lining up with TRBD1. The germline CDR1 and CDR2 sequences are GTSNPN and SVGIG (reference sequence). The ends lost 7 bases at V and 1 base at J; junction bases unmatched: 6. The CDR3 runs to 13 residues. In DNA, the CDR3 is TGTGCCTCAAAGGACAGGAGTAACTATGGCTACACCTTC. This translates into CASKDRSNYGYTF. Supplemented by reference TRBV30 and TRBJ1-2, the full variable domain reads SQTIHQWPATLVQPVGSPLSLECTVEGTSNPNLYWYRQAAGRGLQLLFYSVGIGQISSEVPQNLSASRPQDRQFILSSKKLLLSDSGFYLCASKDRSNYGYTFGSGTRLTVV.

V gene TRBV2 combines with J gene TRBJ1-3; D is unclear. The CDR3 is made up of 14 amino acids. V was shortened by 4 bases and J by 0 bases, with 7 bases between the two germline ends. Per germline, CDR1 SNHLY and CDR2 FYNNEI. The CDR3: CASSGRRSGNTIYF. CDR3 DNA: TGTGCCAGCAGTGGACGGCGCTCTGGAAACACCATATATTTT.

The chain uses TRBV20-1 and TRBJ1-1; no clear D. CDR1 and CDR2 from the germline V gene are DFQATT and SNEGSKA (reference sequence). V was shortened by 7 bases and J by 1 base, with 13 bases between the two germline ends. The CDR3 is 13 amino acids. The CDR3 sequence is CSVVMRKNTEAFF. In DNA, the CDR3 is TGCAGTGTCGTTATGCGCAAGAACACTGAAGCTTTCTTT.

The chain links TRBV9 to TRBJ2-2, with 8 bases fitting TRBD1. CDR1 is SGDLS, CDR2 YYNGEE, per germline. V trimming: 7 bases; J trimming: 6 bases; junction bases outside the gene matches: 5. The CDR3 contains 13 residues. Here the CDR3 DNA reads TGTGCCAGCGCAGGGACAGGACCCGGGGAGCTGTTTTTT. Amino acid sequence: CASAGTGPGELFF.

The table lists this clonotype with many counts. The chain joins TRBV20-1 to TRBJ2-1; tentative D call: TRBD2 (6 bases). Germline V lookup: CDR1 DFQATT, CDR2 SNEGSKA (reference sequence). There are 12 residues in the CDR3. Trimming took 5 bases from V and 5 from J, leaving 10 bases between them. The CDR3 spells CSAYGSNNEQFF. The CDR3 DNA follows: TGCAGTGCTTACGGGAGTAACAATGAGCAGTTCTTC.

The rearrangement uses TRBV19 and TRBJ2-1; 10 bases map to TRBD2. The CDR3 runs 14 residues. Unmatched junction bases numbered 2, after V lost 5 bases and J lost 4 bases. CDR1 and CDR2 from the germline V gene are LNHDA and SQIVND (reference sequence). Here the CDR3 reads CASSLAGEYNEQFF. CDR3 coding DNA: TGTGCCAGTAGTCTAGCGGGAGAGTACAATGAGCAGTTCTTC. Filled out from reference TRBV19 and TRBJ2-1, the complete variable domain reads DGGITQSPKYLFRKEGQNVTLSCEQNLNHDAMYWYRQDPGQGLRLIYYSQIVNDFQKGDIAEGYSVSREKKESFPLTVTSAQKNPTAFYLCASSLAGEYNEQFFGPGTRLTVL.

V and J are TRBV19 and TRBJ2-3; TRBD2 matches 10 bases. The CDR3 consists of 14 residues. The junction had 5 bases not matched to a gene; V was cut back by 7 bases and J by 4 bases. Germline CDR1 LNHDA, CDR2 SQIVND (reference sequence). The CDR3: CASIPSGSPDTQYF. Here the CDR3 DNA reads TGTGCCAGTATCCCTAGCGGGAGTCCAGATACGCAGTATTTT.

CDR3 residues: CASSRIGEGQETQYF. The CDR3 DNA sequence: TGTGCCAGCAGCAGAATCGGGGAGGGGCAAGAGACCCAGTACTTC. V gene TRBV25-1 combines with J gene TRBJ2-5, with TRBD2 matching over 7 bases. The germline gives CDR1 MGHDK, CDR2 SYGVNS. After removal of 6 bases from V and 2 bases from J, the junction contained 9 bases not matched to a gene. The CDR3 sequence is 15 residues long.

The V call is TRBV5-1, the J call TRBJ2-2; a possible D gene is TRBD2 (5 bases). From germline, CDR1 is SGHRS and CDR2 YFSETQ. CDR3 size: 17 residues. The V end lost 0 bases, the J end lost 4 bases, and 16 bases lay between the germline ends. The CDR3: CASSLGTRLPRTGELFF. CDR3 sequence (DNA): TGCGCCAGCAGCTTGGGGACTCGATTACCCCGCACCGGGGAGCTGTTTTTT. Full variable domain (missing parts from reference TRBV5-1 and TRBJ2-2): KAGVTQTPRYLIKTRGQQVTLSCSPISGHRSVSWYQQTPGQGLQFLFEYFSETQRNKGNFPGRFSGRQFSNSRSEMNVSTLELGDSALYLCASSLGTRLPRTGELFFGEGSRLTVL.

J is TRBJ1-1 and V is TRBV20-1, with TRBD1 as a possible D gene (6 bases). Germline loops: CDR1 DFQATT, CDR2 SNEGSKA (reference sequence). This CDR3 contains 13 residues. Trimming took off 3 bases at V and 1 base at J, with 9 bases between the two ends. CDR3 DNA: TGCAGTGCTAGGGAACAGGGGAACACTGAAGCTTTCTTT. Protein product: CSAREQGNTEAFF.

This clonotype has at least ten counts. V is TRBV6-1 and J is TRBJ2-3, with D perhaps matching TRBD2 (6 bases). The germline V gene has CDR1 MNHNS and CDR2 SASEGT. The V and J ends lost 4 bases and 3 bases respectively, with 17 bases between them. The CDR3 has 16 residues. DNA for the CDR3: TGTGCCAGCAGTGTTACCCCGGGGGAAGTAACAGATACGCAGTATTTT. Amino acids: CASSVTPGEVTDTQYF.